A single sample is the source of the 29 T cell receptor beta chains below, sequenced in a study of CD8 T cells in ankylosing spondylitis. TCRdb itself ran the 5' RACE reads through MiXCR, one entry per CDR3 protein. The sample lists about 240,000 distinct CDR3 sequences; about 10% were seen once. Sequencing was done on a sample of blood, either unsorted or a sorted T cell fraction (not recorded which). Source of these receptors: a male donor with ankylosing spondylitis or in good health (not recorded which).

V usage is TRBV28 and J usage is TRBJ2-4; TRBD2 agrees at 7 bases. Germline CDR1 is MDHEN and CDR2 is SYDVKM. The CDR3 runs 15 residues. V gave up 4 bases and J gave up 0 bases; unmatched junction bases: 3. The CDR3: CASSSLAGAKNIQYF. For the CDR3, the DNA is TGTGCCAGCAGTTCGTTAGCGGGAGCCAAAAACATTCAGTACTTC. The whole variable domain, filled in from reference TRBV28 and TRBJ2-4, reads DVKVTQSSRYLVKRTGEKVFLECVQDMDHENMFWYRQDPGLGLRLIYFSYDVKMKEKGDIPEGYSVSREKKERFSLILESASTNQTSMYLCASSSLAGAKNIQYFGAGTRLSVL.

With respect to this clonotype: It is likely a read error, because the conserved phenylalanine at the end of the CDR3 is missing. V and J are TRBV20-1 and TRBJ1-5, with D possibly TRBD1 on 5 matching bases. The CDR3 consists of 14 residues. Germline-derived CDR1 and CDR2 are DFQATT and SNEGSKA (reference sequence). The V end lost 2 bases, the J end lost 4 bases, and 12 bases lay between the germline ends. The CDR3 DNA is TGCAGTGCTAGAAGGGACGGAGGGAATCAGCCCCAGCATTGT. This sequence encodes CSARRDGGNQPQHC.

In this sample, this clonotype turned up many times. The chain uses TRBV20-1 and TRBJ2-3; no firm D call. The CDR3 is 15 residues long. Trimming shortened V by 1 base and J by 1 base, and 12 bases separated the two germline ends. Per the germline V gene, CDR1 is DFQATT and CDR2 is SNEGSKA (reference sequence). CDR3 amino acids: CSARVVLSGTDTQYF. The CDR3 nucleotides read TGCAGTGCTAGAGTAGTCCTTTCTGGCACAGATACGCAGTATTTT.

This clonotype was picked up many times. This chain uses TRBV12-3 or TRBV12-4 with TRBJ2-7, with D uncertain. The ends were cut back, 4 bases at V and 6 bases at J, with 10 bases in the middle. CDR3 length equals 12 residues. The CDR3 nucleotides read TGTGCCAGCAGTTCTTTCCGAGGCGAGCAGTACTTC. It encodes CASSSFRGEQYF.

There are many counts of this clonotype. This rearrangement joins TRBV27 to TRBJ2-2; no reliable D call. The CDR3 loop spans 14 amino acids. Trimming took 1 base from V and 4 from J, leaving 7 bases between them. The germline gives CDR1 MNHEY, CDR2 SMNVEV (reference sequence). For the CDR3, the DNA is TGTGCCAGCAGTTTATGGGATCCCACCGGGGAGCTGTTTTTT. Translating it yields CASSLWDPTGELFF.

This clonotype occurred a few times. This sequence joins TRBV29-1 and TRBJ2-5; D is undetermined. The CDR3 sequence is 12 residues long. The germline CDR1 and CDR2 sequences are SQVTM and ANQGSEA. V lost 4 bases to trimming and J lost 5 bases, with 11 bases between them. CDR3 region: CSVGSSVETQYF. The DNA of the CDR3 is TGCAGCGTTGGATCTTCGGTGGAGACCCAGTACTTC.

This clonotype showed up just a few times. This rearrangement joins TRBV7-3 to TRBJ2-3; 8 bases match TRBD2. The CDR3 is made up of 16 amino acids. V lost 5 bases and J lost 0; bases outside the gene matches: 7. Germline assignment: CDR1 SGHTA and CDR2 FQGTGA. DNA for the CDR3: TGTGCCAGCAGCCAACGGGCTAGCGGGAGCACAGATACGCAGTATTTT. This codes for CASSQRASGSTDTQYF.

This clonotype was seen ten or more times. The chain combines TRBV29-1 with TRBJ1-2; 7 bases are shared with TRBD1. The CDR3 loop spans 13 amino acids. Germline CDR1 reads SQVTM; CDR2 reads ANQGSEA. Trimming took 7 bases from V and 0 from J; bases not matched to a gene: 5. The CDR3 is CSARDRANYGYTF. In DNA form, the CDR3 reads TGCAGCGCCCGGGACAGAGCTAACTATGGCTACACCTTC.

This clonotype has ten or more counts. V usage is TRBV4-2 and J usage is TRBJ2-7; a possible D gene is TRBD2 (6 bases). Trimming stripped 1 base from V and 4 bases from J, with 14 bases between. The CDR3 consists of 15 residues. CDR1 and CDR2 from the germline V gene are LGHNA and YNFKEQ. CDR3 residues: CASSQAWQGGYEQYF. CDR3 bases: TGTGCCAGCAGCCAAGCCTGGCAGGGAGGATACGAGCAGTACTTC.

In its sample, this clonotype was seen many times. The V call is TRBV6-1, the J call TRBJ2-1; D gene uncertain. The CDR3 consists of 13 residues. The germline gives CDR1 MNHNS, CDR2 SASEGT. Trimming took 7 bases from V and 2 from J, leaving 9 bases between them. DNA of the CDR3: TGTGCCAGCACGCTTTCCACCTACAATGAGCAGTTCTTC. Its translation: CASTLSTYNEQFF.

This clonotype was picked up a small number of times. The chain uses TRBV28 and TRBJ2-7, with 8 bases matching TRBD1. The germline CDR1 and CDR2 sequences are MDHEN and SYDVKM. This CDR3 comprises 15 residues. The V segment lost 3 bases and the J segment 4 bases; nucleotides outside the gene matches: 8. DNA of the CDR3: TGTGCCAGCAGTTTTGGGTCAGGGGGCATTTACGAGCAGTACTTC. It specifies CASSFGSGGIYEQYF.

This clonotype was observed at least ten times. This chain connects TRBV7-3 to TRBJ2-3; D is unclear. Germline CDR1 reads SGHTA; CDR2 reads FQGTGA. The CDR3 length is 14 residues. Deletions cut 1 base from V and 0 bases from J, with 5 bases between. The CDR3 loop reads CASSLITSTDTQYF. CDR3 sequence (DNA): TGTGCCAGCAGCTTAATCACTAGCACAGATACGCAGTATTTT.

Only a few counts were recorded for this clonotype. The chain employs TRBV29-1 and TRBJ1-1, with 9 bases identical to TRBD1. Trimming removed 7 bases from V and 5 bases from J; junction bases left unmatched: 11. The CDR3 loop spans 14 amino acids. Germline V gives CDR1 SQVTM, CDR2 ANQGSEA. CDR3 sequence: CSASRTGELTEAFF. CDR3 sequence (DNA): TGCAGCGCTTCCAGGACAGGGGAGTTGACTGAAGCTTTCTTT. Full variable domain (remainder filled in from reference TRBV29-1 and TRBJ1-1): SAVISQKPSRDICQRGTSLTIQCQVDSQVTMMFWYRQQPGQSLTLIATANQGSEATYESGFVIDKFPISRPNLTFSTLTVSNMSPEDSSIYLCSASRTGELTEAFFGQGTRLTVV.

This chain joins TRBV20-1 and TRBJ2-1; no clear D gene. Trimming removed 7 bases from V and 0 bases from J, with 4 bases in between. Germline values: CDR1 DFQATT, CDR2 SNEGSKA (reference sequence). This CDR3 contains 11 residues. The CDR3 sequence: CSVHSYNEQFF. Here the CDR3 DNA reads TGCAGTGTTCACTCCTACAATGAGCAGTTCTTC.

This clonotype was detected ten times or more. The chain recombines TRBV29-1 with TRBJ2-1; the D call may be TRBD1 or TRBD2 (5 bases each). The V gene's germline CDR1 is SQVTM and CDR2 ANQGSEA. The V gene lost 0 bases and the J gene lost 9 bases, with 9 bases spanning the gap. The CDR3 has 12 residues. Here the CDR3 DNA reads TGCAGCGTTGAAGATGGGGGTATTGAGCAGTTCTTC. Translating gives CSVEDGGIEQFF.

This clonotype was counted many times. This chain links TRBV9 with TRBJ2-1, with 8 bases lining up with TRBD2. Trimming removed 4 bases from V and 6 bases from J; junction bases left unmatched: 6. Germline CDR1 is SGDLS and CDR2 is YYNGEE. The CDR3 extends over 14 amino acids. CDR3 sequence reads: CASSPLAGPNEQFF. CDR3 nucleotides: TGTGCCAGCAGCCCCTTAGCGGGACCCAATGAGCAGTTCTTC.

This clonotype was found many times. The chain has TRBV6-5 and TRBJ2-5, with D tentatively TRBD2 (6 bases). CDR1 MNHEY and CDR2 SVGAGI come from the germline V gene. This CDR3 comprises 14 residues. V lost 4 bases, J lost 5 bases, and 14 bases lay in between. CDR3 loop: CASSFPAGGETQYF. The CDR3 DNA is TGTGCCAGCAGTTTCCCCGCTGGGGGGGAGACCCAGTACTTC.

This clonotype has at least ten counts. The chain's CDR3 is CSAKYGGTDTQYF. CDR3 in DNA: TGCAGTGCTAAGTACGGGGGAACAGATACGCAGTATTTT. The gene calls are TRBV20-1 and TRBJ2-3; tentative D call: TRBD2 (6 bases). Germline lookup yields CDR1 DFQATT and CDR2 SNEGSKA (reference sequence). V was cut by 4 bases and J by 3 bases, with 11 bases left in between. There are 13 residues in the CDR3.

The genes are TRBV9 and TRBJ2-1; 7 nucleotides align to TRBD2. The CDR3 covers 14 residues. Germline trimming cut 4 bases from V and 9 bases from J; bases unmatched to any gene: 10. Looked up from germline, CDR1 is SGDLS and CDR2 is YYNGEE. CDR3 protein: CASSPGGWRGEQFF. In DNA, the CDR3 is TGTGCCAGCAGCCCGGGGGGATGGCGGGGTGAGCAGTTCTTC.

This clonotype occurred many times. For the CDR3, the DNA is TGTGCCAGCAACAAGAACAGGGGGGGGGATCAGCCCCAGCATTTT. Translated: CASNKNRGGDQPQHF. The chain links TRBV6-1 to TRBJ1-5; 8 bases line up with TRBD1. Germline CDR1 and CDR2: MNHNS and SASEGT. Losses at the gene ends were 7 bases for V and 5 bases for J; bases not matched to a gene: 10. This CDR3 contains 15 residues.

This clonotype has more than one count but fewer than ten. The gene calls are TRBV3-1 and TRBJ1-6; TRBD1 is a possible D gene (5 bases). CDR3 length: 14 amino acids. From germline, CDR1 is LGHDT and CDR2 YNNKEL (reference sequence). V shed 4 bases and J shed 7 bases, with 11 bases lying between them. CDR3 in DNA: TGTGCCAGCAGCCTCCCCCACAGGAATTCACCCCTCCACTTT. Residues: CASSLPHRNSPLHF.

This clonotype occurred many times. The chain links TRBV25-1 to TRBJ2-1; 11 nucleotides match TRBD2. Germline-derived CDR1 and CDR2 are MGHDK and SYGVNS. The CDR3 has 16 residues. The V and J ends lost 3 bases and 4 bases, in that order; junction bases with no gene match: 5. CDR3 sequence: CASSDPTSGIYNEQFF. CDR3 nucleotide sequence: TGTGCCAGCAGTGACCCGACTAGCGGGATTTACAATGAGCAGTTCTTC.

In its sample, this clonotype was seen many times. The chain combines TRBV5-1 with TRBJ2-5; D not certain. This CDR3 has 14 amino acids. Germline V gene lookup returns CDR1 SGHRS and CDR2 YFSETQ. V lost 3 bases and J lost 0, with 9 bases in between. This CDR3 is CASSSDLNQETQYF. CDR3 DNA sequence: TGCGCCAGCAGCTCCGACCTAAACCAAGAGACCCAGTACTTC.

The genes are TRBV6-5 and TRBJ2-1; D is perhaps TRBD2 (6 bases). Germline CDR1 is MNHEY and CDR2 is SVGAGI. With 4 bases removed from V and 2 bases from J, the gap between germline ends came to 12 bases. This CDR3 has 15 amino acids. CDR3 nucleotides: TGTGCCAGCAGTTCAACGGGACTGCCCTACAATGAGCAGTTCTTC. This translates into CASSSTGLPYNEQFF.

This clonotype was observed at least ten times. The CDR3 region has the DNA TGTGCCAGCAGCTCCAACCAAGAGACCCAGTACTTC. Its protein is CASSSNQETQYF. This chain uses TRBV12-3 or TRBV12-4 with TRBJ2-5; D call uncertain. CDR3 length: 12 residues. V dropped 6 bases and J dropped 0 bases, with 5 bases sitting between them.

This clonotype showed up many times. The genes are TRBV5-1 and TRBJ1-1, with a tentative D call TRBD1 (5 bases). There are 11 residues in the CDR3. Trimming took off 2 bases at V and 7 bases at J, with 6 bases between the two ends. The germline V gene encodes CDR1 SGHRS and CDR2 YFSETQ. The CDR3 nucleotides read TGCGCCAGCAGCTTTAGGGGTGAAGCTTTCTTT. This sequence encodes CASSFRGEAFF. Variable domain in full (rest from reference TRBV5-1 and TRBJ1-1): KAGVTQTPRYLIKTRGQQVTLSCSPISGHRSVSWYQQTPGQGLQFLFEYFSETQRNKGNFPGRFSGRQFSNSRSEMNVSTLELGDSALYLCASSFRGEAFFGQGTRLTVV.

The sample holds many counts of this clonotype. The rearrangement uses TRBV12-3 or TRBV12-4 and TRBJ2-5; a possible D gene is TRBD1 (5 bases). The V gene lost 2 bases and the J gene lost 9 bases, with 7 bases spanning the gap. CDR3 length: 11 residues. In DNA form, the CDR3 reads TGTGCCAGCAGTTTACAACAGGCCCAGTACTTC. Its translation: CASSLQQAQYF.

The chain carries TRBV11-2 and TRBJ1-3; D remains unclear. This CDR3 contains 13 residues. Trimming stripped 1 base from V and 2 bases from J, with 3 bases between. Per the germline V gene, CDR1 is SGHAT and CDR2 is FQNNGV. CDR3 residues: CASSLAAGNTIYF. As DNA, the CDR3 is TGTGCCAGCAGCTTAGCGGCTGGAAACACCATATATTTT.

This clonotype was found many times. The chain carries TRBV29-1 and TRBJ2-2; 13 bases match TRBD2. Germline lookup yields CDR1 SQVTM and CDR2 ANQGSEA. The CDR3 has 15 residues. V shed 7 bases, J shed 7 bases, and the junction held 9 bases outside the gene matches. CDR3 loop: CSALGLAGTVGELFF. In nucleotides, the CDR3 is TGCAGCGCTCTGGGACTAGCGGGAACGGTCGGGGAGCTGTTTTTT.